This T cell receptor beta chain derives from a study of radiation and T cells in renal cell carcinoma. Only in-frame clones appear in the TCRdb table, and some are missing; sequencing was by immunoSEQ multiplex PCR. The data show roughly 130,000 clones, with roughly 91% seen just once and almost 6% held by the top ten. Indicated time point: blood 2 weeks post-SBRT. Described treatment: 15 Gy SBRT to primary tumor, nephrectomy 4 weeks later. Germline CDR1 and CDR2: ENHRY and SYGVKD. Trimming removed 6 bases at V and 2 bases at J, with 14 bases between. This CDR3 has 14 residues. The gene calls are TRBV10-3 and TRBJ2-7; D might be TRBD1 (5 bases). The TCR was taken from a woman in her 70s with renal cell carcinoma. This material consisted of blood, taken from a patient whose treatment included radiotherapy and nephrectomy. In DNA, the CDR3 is TGTGCCATCAGCCCCCGCGCAGGGCCCTACGAGCAGTACTTC. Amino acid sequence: CAISPRAGPYEQYF.